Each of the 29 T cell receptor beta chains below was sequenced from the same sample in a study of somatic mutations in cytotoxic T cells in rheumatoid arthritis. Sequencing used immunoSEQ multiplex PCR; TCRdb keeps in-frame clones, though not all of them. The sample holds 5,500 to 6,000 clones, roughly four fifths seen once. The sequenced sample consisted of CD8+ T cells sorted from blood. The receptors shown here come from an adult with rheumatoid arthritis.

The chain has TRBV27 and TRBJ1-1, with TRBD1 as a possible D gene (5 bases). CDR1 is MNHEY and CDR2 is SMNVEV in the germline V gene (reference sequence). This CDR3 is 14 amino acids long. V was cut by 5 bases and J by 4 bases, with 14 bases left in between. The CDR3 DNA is TGTGCCAGCAGTCCGGGACTCGAGGCCACTGAAGCTTTCTTT. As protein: CASSPGLEATEAFF.

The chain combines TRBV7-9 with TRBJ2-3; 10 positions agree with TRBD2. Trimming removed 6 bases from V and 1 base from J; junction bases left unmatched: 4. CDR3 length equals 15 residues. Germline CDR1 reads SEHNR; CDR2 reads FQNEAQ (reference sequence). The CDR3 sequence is CASRVAGGGTDTQYF. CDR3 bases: TGTGCCAGCAGGGTAGCGGGAGGTGGCACAGATACGCAGTATTTT.

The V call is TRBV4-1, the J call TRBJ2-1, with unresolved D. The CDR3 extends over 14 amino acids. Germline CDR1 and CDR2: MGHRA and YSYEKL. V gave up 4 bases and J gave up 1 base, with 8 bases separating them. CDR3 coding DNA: TGCGCCAGCAGCCCGACTCTTTCCTACAATGAGCAGTTCTTC. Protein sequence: CASSPTLSYNEQFF.

CDR3 sequence reads: CASSFDGLADPEQYF. CDR3 sequence (DNA): TGTGCCAGCAGTTTCGACGGACTAGCGGACCCCGAGCAGTACTTC. The chain is built from TRBV27 and TRBJ2-7, with 10 bases that match TRBD2. The CDR3 runs 15 residues. The germline gives CDR1 MNHEY, CDR2 SMNVEV (reference sequence). Trimming at V came to 3 bases and at J to 6 bases, leaving 8 bases not matched to a gene.

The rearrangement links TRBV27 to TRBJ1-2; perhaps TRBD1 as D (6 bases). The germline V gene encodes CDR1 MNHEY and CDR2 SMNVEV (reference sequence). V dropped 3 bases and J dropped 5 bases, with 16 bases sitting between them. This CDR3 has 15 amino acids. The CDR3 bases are TGTGCCAGCAGTTTGTCCTCGGACAGCTTTTATGGCTACACCTTC. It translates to CASSLSSDSFYGYTF.

The CDR3 DNA is TGTGCCAGCAGCGGACCTCCTGGCGAGCAGTACTTC. Translated, it gives CASSGPPGEQYF. J is TRBJ2-7 and V is TRBV9; D not resolved. The CDR3 is made up of 12 amino acids. Trimming removed 3 bases from V and 6 bases from J, with 10 bases in between. Per germline, CDR1 SGDLS and CDR2 YYNGEE.

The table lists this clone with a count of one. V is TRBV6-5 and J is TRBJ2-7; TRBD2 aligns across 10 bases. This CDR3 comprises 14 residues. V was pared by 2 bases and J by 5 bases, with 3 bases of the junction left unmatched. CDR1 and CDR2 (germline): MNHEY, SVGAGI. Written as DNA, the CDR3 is TGTGCCAGCAGTTACCTCGGGACTAGCGACGAGCAGTACTTC. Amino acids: CASSYLGTSDEQYF.

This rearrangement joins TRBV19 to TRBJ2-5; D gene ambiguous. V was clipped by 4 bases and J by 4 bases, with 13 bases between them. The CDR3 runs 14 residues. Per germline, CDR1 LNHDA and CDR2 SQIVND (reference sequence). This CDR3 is CASSTWGRGETQYF. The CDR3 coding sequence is TGTGCCAGTAGTACCTGGGGAAGAGGAGAGACCCAGTACTTC.

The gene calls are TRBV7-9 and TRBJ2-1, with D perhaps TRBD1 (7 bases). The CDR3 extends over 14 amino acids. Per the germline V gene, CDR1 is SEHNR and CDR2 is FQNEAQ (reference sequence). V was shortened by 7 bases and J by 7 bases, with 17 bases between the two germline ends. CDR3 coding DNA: TGTGCCAGCACCCCCCAGGGGGGTCTGAATGAGCAGTTCTTC. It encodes CASTPQGGLNEQFF. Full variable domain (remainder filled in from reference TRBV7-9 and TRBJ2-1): DTGVSQNPRHKITKRGQNVTFRCDPISEHNRLYWYRQTLGQGPEFLTYFQNEAQLEKSRLLSDRFSAERPKGSFSTLEIQRTEQGDSAMYLCASTPQGGLNEQFFGPGTRLTVL.

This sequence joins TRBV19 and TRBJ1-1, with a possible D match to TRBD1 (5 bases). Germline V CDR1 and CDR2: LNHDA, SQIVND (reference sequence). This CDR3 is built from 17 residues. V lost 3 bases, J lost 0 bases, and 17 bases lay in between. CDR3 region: CASSIPGRSRMNTEAFF. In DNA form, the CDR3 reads TGTGCCAGTAGTATTCCGGGACGGAGCCGGATGAACACTGAAGCTTTCTTT.

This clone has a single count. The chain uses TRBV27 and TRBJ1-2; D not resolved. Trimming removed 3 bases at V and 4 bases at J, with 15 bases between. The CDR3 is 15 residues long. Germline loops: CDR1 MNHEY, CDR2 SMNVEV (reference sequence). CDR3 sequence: CASSFGPRDPYGYTF. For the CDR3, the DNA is TGTGCCAGCAGTTTCGGTCCCCGGGATCCCTATGGCTACACCTTC.

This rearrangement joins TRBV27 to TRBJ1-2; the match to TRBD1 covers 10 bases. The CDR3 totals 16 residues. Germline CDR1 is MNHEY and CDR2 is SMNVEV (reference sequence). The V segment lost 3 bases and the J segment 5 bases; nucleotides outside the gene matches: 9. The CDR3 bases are TGTGCCAGCAGTTTTCTGGCCGGGACAGGGGAATATGGCTACACCTTC. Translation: CASSFLAGTGEYGYTF.

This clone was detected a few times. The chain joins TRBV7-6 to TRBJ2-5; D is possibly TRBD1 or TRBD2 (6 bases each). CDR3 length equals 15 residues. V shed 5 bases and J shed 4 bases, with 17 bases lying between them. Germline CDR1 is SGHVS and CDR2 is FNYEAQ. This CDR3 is CASSPGGGMLETQYF. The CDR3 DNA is TGTGCCAGCAGCCCAGGAGGGGGGATGTTAGAGACCCAGTACTTC.

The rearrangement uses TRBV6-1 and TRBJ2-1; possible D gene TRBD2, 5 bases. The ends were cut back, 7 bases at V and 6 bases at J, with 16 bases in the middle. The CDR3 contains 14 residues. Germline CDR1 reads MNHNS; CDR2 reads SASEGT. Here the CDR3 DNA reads TGTGCCAGCACCCCGGGCCGCGGAGGCAATGAGCAGTTCTTC. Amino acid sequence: CASTPGRGGNEQFF.

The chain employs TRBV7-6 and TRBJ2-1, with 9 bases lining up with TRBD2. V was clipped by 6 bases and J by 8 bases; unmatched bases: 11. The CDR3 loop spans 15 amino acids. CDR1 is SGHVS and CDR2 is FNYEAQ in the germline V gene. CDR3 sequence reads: CASSRASGILDEQFF. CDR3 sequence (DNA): TGTGCCAGCAGTAGGGCTAGCGGGATTTTAGATGAGCAGTTCTTC.

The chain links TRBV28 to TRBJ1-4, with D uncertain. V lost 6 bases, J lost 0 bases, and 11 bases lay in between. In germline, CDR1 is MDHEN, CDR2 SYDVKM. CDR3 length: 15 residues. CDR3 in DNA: TGTGCCAGCAGCTTAAGCTTTGCAACTAATGAAAAACTGTTTTTT. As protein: CASSLSFATNEKLFF.

The CDR3 reads CASSDLGEGHNEQFF. In DNA, the CDR3 is TGTGCCAGCAGTGATCTGGGGGAGGGCCACAATGAGCAGTTCTTC. This sequence joins TRBV6-1 and TRBJ2-1, with TRBD2 matching 7 bases. From germline, CDR1 is MNHNS and CDR2 SASEGT. CDR3 length: 15 residues. With V trimmed by 3 bases and J by 5 bases, 7 bases remained unmatched.

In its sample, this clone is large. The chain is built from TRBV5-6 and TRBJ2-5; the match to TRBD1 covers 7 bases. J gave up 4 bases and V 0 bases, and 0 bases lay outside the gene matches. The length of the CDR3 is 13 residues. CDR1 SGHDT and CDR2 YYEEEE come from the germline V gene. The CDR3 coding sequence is TGTGCCAGCAGCTTGGACAGGGGAGAGACCCAGTACTTC. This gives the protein CASSLDRGETQYF.

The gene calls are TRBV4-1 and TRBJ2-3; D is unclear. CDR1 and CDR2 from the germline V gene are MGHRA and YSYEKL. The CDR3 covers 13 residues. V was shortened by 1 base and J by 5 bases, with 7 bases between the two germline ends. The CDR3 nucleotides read TGCGCCAGCAGCCAAGTACCCCTAGATACGCAGTATTTT. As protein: CASSQVPLDTQYF.

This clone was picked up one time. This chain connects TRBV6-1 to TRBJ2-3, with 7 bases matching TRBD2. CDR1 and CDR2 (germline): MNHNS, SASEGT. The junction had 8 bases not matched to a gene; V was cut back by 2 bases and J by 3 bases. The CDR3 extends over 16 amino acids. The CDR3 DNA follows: TGTGCCAGCAGTGAAAGCCCTGGGGGGGAGACAGATACGCAGTATTTT. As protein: CASSESPGGETDTQYF.

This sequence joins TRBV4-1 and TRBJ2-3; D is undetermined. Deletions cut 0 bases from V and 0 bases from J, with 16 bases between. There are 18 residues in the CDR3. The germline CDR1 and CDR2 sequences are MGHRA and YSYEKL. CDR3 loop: CASSQDPMRLPSTDTQYF. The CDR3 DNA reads TGCGCCAGCAGCCAAGATCCGATGAGATTACCTAGCACAGATACGCAGTATTTT.

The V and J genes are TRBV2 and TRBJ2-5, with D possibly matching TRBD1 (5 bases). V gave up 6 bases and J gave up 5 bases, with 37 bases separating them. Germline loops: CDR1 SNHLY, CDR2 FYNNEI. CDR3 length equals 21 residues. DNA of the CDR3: TGTGCCAGCAGGGACCCCAGGGTGCCCTTCAGCGCGACCCAGGGATCGGAGACCCAGTACTTC. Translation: CASRDPRVPFSATQGSETQYF.

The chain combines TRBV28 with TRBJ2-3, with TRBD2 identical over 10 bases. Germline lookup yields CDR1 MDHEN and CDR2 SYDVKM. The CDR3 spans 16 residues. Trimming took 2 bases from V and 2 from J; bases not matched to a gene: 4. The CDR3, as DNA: TGTGCCAGCAGTTTAACTAGCGGGGCTCACACAGATACGCAGTATTTT. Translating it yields CASSLTSGAHTDTQYF.

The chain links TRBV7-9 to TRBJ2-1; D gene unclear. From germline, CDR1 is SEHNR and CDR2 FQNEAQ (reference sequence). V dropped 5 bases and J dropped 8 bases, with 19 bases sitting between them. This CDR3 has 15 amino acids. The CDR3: CASSPADRTPDEQFF. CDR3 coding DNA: TGTGCCAGCAGCCCCGCCGATCGGACCCCCGATGAGCAGTTCTTC. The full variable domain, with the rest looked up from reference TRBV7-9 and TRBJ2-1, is DTGVSQNPRHKITKRGQNVTFRCDPISEHNRLYWYRQTLGQGPEFLTYFQNEAQLEKSRLLSDRFSAERPKGSFSTLEIQRTEQGDSAMYLCASSPADRTPDEQFFGPGTRLTVL.

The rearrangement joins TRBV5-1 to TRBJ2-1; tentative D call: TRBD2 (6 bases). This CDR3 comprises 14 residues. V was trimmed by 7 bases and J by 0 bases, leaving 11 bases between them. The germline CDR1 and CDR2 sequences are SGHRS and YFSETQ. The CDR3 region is CASGGVSSYNEQFF. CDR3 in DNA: TGCGCCAGCGGAGGGGTGAGCTCCTACAATGAGCAGTTCTTC.

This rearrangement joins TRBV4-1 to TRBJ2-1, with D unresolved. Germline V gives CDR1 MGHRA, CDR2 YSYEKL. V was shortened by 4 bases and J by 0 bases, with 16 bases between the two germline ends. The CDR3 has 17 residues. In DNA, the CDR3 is TGCGCCAGCAGCCCCCGTGGCACAACGAGCTCCTACAATGAGCAGTTCTTC. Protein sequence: CASSPRGTTSSYNEQFF.

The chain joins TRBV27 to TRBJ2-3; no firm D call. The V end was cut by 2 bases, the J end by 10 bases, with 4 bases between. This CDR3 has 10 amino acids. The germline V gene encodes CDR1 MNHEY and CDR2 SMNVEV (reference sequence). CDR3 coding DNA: TGTGCCAGCAGTTTAGGCCCGCAGTATTTT. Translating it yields CASSLGPQYF.

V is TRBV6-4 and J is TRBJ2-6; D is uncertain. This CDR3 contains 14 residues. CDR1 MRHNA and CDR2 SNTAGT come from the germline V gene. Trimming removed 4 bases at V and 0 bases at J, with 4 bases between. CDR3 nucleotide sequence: TGTGCCAGCAGTGGGGGCTCTGGGGCCAACGTCCTGACTTTC. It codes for CASSGGSGANVLTF.

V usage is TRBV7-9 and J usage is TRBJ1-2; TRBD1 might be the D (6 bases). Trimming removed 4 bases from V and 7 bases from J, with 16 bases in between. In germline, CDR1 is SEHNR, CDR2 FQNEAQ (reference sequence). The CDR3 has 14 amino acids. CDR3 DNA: TGTGCCAGCAGCTCCAGGGAGGGGGTGGCTGGCTACACCTTC. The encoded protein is CASSSREGVAGYTF.